This T cell receptor (beta chain) was identified in a study of blood T cell repertoires in COVID-19. Study as a whole: There were acute and convalescent COVID-19 samples, and they came from the United States, Italy and Spain.

Seattle's enrolled individuals joined amid active infection and were then monitored longitudinally. Study processing details: Nucleated cell counts were estimated from reference gene primer amplification. Clones were read by immunoSEQ multiplex PCR, and TCRdb kept only the in-frame ones, dropping some. The V and J calls and the clone size are those of that table, but D and trimming were determined from the DNA. The sample lists about 90,000 clones, more than 80% occurring once. The CDR3 runs to 16 residues. The V segment lost 4 bases and the J segment 5 bases; nucleotides outside the gene matches: 8. CDR1 is SGHVS, CDR2 FNYEAQ, per germline.

The chain recombines TRBV7-6 with TRBJ1-6, with 7 bases aligning to TRBD1. The specimen sequenced was peripheral blood. This receptor was taken from a man aged 50-59 years with COVID-19, enrolled during active disease. CDR3 nucleotides: TGTGCCAGCAGCTCCCGTTACAGGGGCAATAATTCACCCCTCCACTTT. Amino acids: CASSSRYRGNNSPLHF.